The 15 T cell receptor beta chains below all came from one sample that was sequenced in a study of PD-1 blockade in mismatch repair-deficient tumors. The repertoire was sequenced with immunoSEQ multiplex PCR; TCRdb's copy has only in-frame clones and lacks some. The sample records under 20,000 clones, about 80% being singletons. The sequencing used PBMCs, collected 52 weeks after starting pembrolizumab. Every receptor here comes from an adult with mismatch repair-deficient cancer.

The V gene is TRBV7-9, the J gene TRBJ2-3; 11 bases map to TRBD2. The CDR3 has 16 amino acids. Germline-derived CDR1 and CDR2 are SEHNR and FQNEAQ (reference sequence). V dropped 3 bases and J dropped 5; count of bases not matched to a gene: 7. CDR3 region: CASSFTTSGIGDTQYF. The CDR3 bases are TGTGCCAGCAGCTTTACGACTAGCGGGATAGGAGATACGCAGTATTTT.

The gene calls are TRBV19 and TRBJ2-7; TRBD1 matches at 8 bases. CDR1 is LNHDA and CDR2 is SQIVND in the germline V gene (reference sequence). This CDR3 contains 15 residues. The junction had 6 bases not matched to a gene; V was cut back by 3 bases and J by 2 bases. CDR3 sequence reads: CASSIGQGLTYEQYF. The CDR3 bases are TGTGCCAGTAGTATCGGACAGGGCTTGACCTACGAGCAGTACTTC.

This clone was observed a handful of times. The genes are TRBV5-1 and TRBJ2-7; 11 bases are shared with TRBD2. This CDR3 region has 16 residues. V lost 4 bases to trimming and J lost 0 bases; unmatched junction nucleotides: 6. Germline V gene sequence: CDR1 SGHRS, CDR2 YFSETQ. CDR3 sequence: CASSLTSGIPSYEQYF. CDR3 sequence (DNA): TGCGCCAGCAGCCTGACTAGCGGGATCCCCTCCTACGAGCAGTACTTC.

The V gene is TRBV9, the J gene TRBJ2-2; a possible D gene is TRBD2 (6 bases). Germline lookup yields CDR1 SGDLS and CDR2 YYNGEE. V was clipped by 0 bases and J by 7 bases, with 13 bases between them. The CDR3 extends over 15 amino acids. The CDR3 nucleotides are TGTGCCAGCAGCGTAGGAACTAGCCGAGGCGGGGAGCTGTTTTTT. Protein product: CASSVGTSRGGELFF.

The V gene is TRBV27, the J gene TRBJ1-1; 7 bases are shared with TRBD1. Germline V gene data show CDR1 as MNHEY and CDR2 as SMNVEV (reference sequence). Losses at the gene ends were 6 bases for V and 3 bases for J; bases not matched to a gene: 4. The CDR3 sequence is 13 residues long. This CDR3 reads CASSYRGDTEAFF. DNA of the CDR3: TGTGCCAGCAGCTACAGGGGAGACACTGAAGCTTTCTTT.

The chain employs TRBV2 and TRBJ2-7, with TRBD1 matching over 12 bases. Germline V gives CDR1 SNHLY, CDR2 FYNNEI. CDR3 size: 14 residues. Unmatched junction bases numbered 2, after V lost 6 bases and J lost 2 bases. CDR3 DNA: TGTGCCAGCAGGGGGGACAGGGGGCCCTACGAGCAGTACTTC. Encoded protein: CASRGDRGPYEQYF. Full variable domain (outside the CDR3, taken from reference TRBV2 and TRBJ2-7): EPEVTQTPSHQVTQMGQEVILRCVPISNHLYFYWYRQILGQKVEFLVSFYNNEISEKSEIFDDQFSVERPDGSNFTLKIRSTKLEDSAMYFCASRGDRGPYEQYFGPGTRLTVT.

The V and J genes are TRBV5-1 and TRBJ2-2, with D maybe TRBD1 (6 bases). The CDR3 covers 14 residues. Looked up from germline, CDR1 is SGHRS and CDR2 is YFSETQ. V lost 2 bases, J lost 5 bases, and 10 bases lay in between. CDR3 sequence: CASSFAQGTGELFF. CDR3 sequence (DNA): TGCGCCAGCAGCTTTGCCCAGGGGACCGGGGAGCTGTTTTTT. Filled out from reference TRBV5-1 and TRBJ2-2, the complete variable domain reads KAGVTQTPRYLIKTRGQQVTLSCSPISGHRSVSWYQQTPGQGLQFLFEYFSETQRNKGNFPGRFSGRQFSNSRSEMNVSTLELGDSALYLCASSFAQGTGELFFGEGSRLTVL.

The rearrangement uses TRBV27 and TRBJ2-3, with 11 bases identical to TRBD2. The CDR3 runs to 18 residues. V gave up 2 bases and J gave up 2 bases; unmatched junction bases: 9. Germline CDR1 MNHEY, CDR2 SMNVEV (reference sequence). CDR3 region: CASSLRLAGGRPTDTQYF. The CDR3 coding sequence is TGTGCCAGCAGTTTAAGGCTAGCGGGAGGACGGCCCACAGATACGCAGTATTTT.

The V and J genes are TRBV30 and TRBJ2-3, with 9 bases aligning to TRBD2. There are 16 residues in the CDR3. J lost 2 bases, V lost 0 bases, and 6 bases had no gene match. CDR1 and CDR2 from the germline V gene are GTSNPN and SVGIG (reference sequence). In DNA, the CDR3 is TGTGCCTGGAGTGTCCGGCTAGCGGGATACACAGATACGCAGTATTTT. This translates into CAWSVRLAGYTDTQYF. The complete variable domain, with remaining parts taken from reference TRBV30 and TRBJ2-3, reads SQTIHQWPATLVQPVGSPLSLECTVEGTSNPNLYWYRQAAGRGLQLLFYSVGIGQISSEVPQNLSASRPQDRQFILSSKKLLLSDSGFYLCAWSVRLAGYTDTQYFGPGTRLTVL.

The CDR3 spells CAWSGLAGGTDTQYF. The CDR3 region has the DNA TGTGCCTGGAGCGGACTAGCGGGAGGGACAGATACGCAGTATTTT. The V call is TRBV30, the J call TRBJ2-3, with TRBD2 matching over 15 bases. This CDR3 is 15 amino acids long. The germline V gene has CDR1 GTSNPN and CDR2 SVGIG (reference sequence). The V and J ends lost 3 bases and 3 bases, in that order; junction bases with no gene match: 1.

V and J are TRBV27 and TRBJ1-3, with 7 bases lining up with TRBD1. The length of the CDR3 is 15 residues. V shed 3 bases, J shed 4 bases, and the junction held 6 bases outside the gene matches. Germline CDR1 and CDR2: MNHEY and SMNVEV (reference sequence). CDR3 DNA: TGTGCCAGCAGTTTGATGGCAGGGGGAGGAAACACCATATATTTT. Its protein is CASSLMAGGGNTIYF.

This clone was observed a handful of times. The V gene is TRBV28, the J gene TRBJ2-3; 11 bases are shared with TRBD2. Germline V gives CDR1 MDHEN, CDR2 SYDVKM. V was clipped by 6 bases and J by 5 bases; unmatched bases: 7. The CDR3 is 15 residues long. CDR3 sequence: CASRILAGGLDTQYF. The DNA for the CDR3 is TGTGCCAGCAGGATTCTAGCGGGAGGCTTAGATACGCAGTATTTT.

The gene calls are TRBV5-1 and TRBJ2-7; TRBD2 aligns across 8 bases. The V gene's germline CDR1 is SGHRS and CDR2 YFSETQ. The CDR3 loop spans 15 amino acids. J lost 8 bases, V lost 4 bases, and 14 bases had no gene match. CDR3 nucleotides: TGCGCCAGCAGCGGCAGGACTAGCACCTACGAAAAGCAGTACTTC. Amino acid sequence: CASSGRTSTYEKQYF.

A single count supports this clone. V is TRBV11-2 and J is TRBJ1-3, with D unclear. The V and J ends lost 5 bases and 7 bases respectively, with 6 bases between them. This CDR3 comprises 11 residues. The germline V gene has CDR1 SGHAT and CDR2 FQNNGV. This CDR3 reads CASSQLNTIYF. The CDR3 bases are TGTGCCAGCAGCCAGTTGAACACCATATATTTT.

The chain links TRBV30 to TRBJ1-3; 7 nucleotides align to TRBD1. CDR1 is GTSNPN and CDR2 is SVGIG in the germline V gene (reference sequence). The ends lost 3 bases at V and 3 bases at J; junction bases unmatched: 5. This CDR3 contains 14 residues. In DNA, the CDR3 is TGTGCCTGGAGCCAGACAGGGAGTGGAAACACCATATATTTT. Translated, it gives CAWSQTGSGNTIYF.